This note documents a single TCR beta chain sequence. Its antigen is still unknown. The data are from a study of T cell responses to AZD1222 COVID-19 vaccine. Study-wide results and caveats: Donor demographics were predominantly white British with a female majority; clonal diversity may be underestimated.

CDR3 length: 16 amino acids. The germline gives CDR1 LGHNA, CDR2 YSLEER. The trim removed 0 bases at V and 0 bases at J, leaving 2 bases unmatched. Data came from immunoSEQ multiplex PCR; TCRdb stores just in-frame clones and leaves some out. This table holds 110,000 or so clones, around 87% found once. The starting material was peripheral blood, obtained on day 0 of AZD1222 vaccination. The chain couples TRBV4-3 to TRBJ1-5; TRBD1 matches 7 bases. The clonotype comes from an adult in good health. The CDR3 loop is CASSQDTGDSNQPQHF. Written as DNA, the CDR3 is TGCGCCAGCAGCCAAGATACAGGGGATAGCAATCAGCCCCAGCATTTT.